This T cell receptor beta chain was identified in a study of high-grade serous ovarian cancer treatment subgroups. Study results and caveats: Different patients shared almost no repertoire; same-patient tumors shared roughly 0.11 to 0.8.

About this clone: Its cognate antigen is unknown.

Repertoires were generated with immunoSEQ multiplex PCR, while TCRdb's copy carries only in-frame clones and drops some. The table has approximately 9,400 clones, roughly two thirds seen once. Tumor samples were taken before definitive surgery or chemotherapy. Sequences were obtained from tumor tissue. This clonotype was obtained from a human donor with high-grade serous ovarian cancer.

The CDR3 here is CASSSGTGATLGQYF. CDR3 bases: TGTGCCAGCAGCTCCGGGACAGGGGCCACCTTAGGGCAGTACTTC. The rearrangement uses TRBV5-6 and TRBJ2-5; 10 bases line up with TRBD1. The CDR3 covers 15 residues. Looked up from germline, CDR1 is SGHDT and CDR2 is YYEEEE. V shed 3 bases, J shed 11 bases, and the junction held 13 bases outside the gene matches.